What follows describes a single T cell receptor beta chain. Its antigen is currently unknown. PCR employed 60 Vbeta and 13 Jbeta primers. Libraries were prepared by immunoSEQ multiplex PCR; TCRdb keeps only in-frame clonotypes and omits some of them. The sample table sets out over 35,000 clones. The sample originates from a study of cytomegalovirus exposure and HLA in healthy donors. Regarding the study as a whole: Previous analysis showed most TCR beta V segments were productive about 90% or about 30% of the time.

The sequenced material came from PBMCs. The sequence was obtained from a young woman in good health and CMV-seronegative.

DNA for the CDR3: TGCAGCGTTCGACAAGCAGATACGCAGTATTTT. Protein sequence: CSVRQADTQYF. V gene TRBV29-1 combines with J gene TRBJ2-3; D remains ambiguous. V was pared by 5 bases and J by 4 bases, with 7 bases between. This CDR3 comprises 11 residues. The germline CDR1 and CDR2 sequences are SQVTM and ANQGSEA.